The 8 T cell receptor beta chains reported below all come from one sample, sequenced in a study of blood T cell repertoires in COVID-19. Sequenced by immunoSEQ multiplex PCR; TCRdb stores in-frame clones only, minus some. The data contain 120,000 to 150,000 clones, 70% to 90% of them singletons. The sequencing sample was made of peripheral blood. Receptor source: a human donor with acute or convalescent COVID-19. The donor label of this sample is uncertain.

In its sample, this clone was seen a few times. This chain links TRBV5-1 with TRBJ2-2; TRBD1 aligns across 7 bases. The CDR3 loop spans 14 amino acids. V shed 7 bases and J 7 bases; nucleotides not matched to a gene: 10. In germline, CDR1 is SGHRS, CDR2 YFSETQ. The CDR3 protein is CASQSGQMVGELFF. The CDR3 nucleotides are TGCGCCAGCCAATCGGGACAGATGGTCGGGGAGCTGTTTTTT.

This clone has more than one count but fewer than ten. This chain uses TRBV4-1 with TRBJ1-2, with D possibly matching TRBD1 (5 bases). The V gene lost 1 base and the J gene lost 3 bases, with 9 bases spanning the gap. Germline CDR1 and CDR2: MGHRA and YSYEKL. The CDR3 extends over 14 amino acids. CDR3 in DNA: TGCGCCAGCAGCCAAGTGGGGGGAGACTATGGCTACACCTTC. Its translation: CASSQVGGDYGYTF.

The chain's CDR3 is CASSQRDSNYGYTF. The DNA for the CDR3 is TGTGCCAGCAGCCAACGGGACAGTAACTATGGCTACACCTTC. This chain uses TRBV4-2 with TRBJ1-2, with 7 bases identical to TRBD1. CDR1 LGHNA and CDR2 YNFKEQ come from the germline V gene. The CDR3 loop spans 14 amino acids. Trimming removed 2 bases from V and 1 base from J; junction bases left unmatched: 1.

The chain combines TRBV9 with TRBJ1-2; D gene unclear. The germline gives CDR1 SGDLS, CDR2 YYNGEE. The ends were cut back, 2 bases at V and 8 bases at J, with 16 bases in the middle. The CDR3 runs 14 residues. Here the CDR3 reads CASSVSGRDWGYTF. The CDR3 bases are TGTGCCAGCAGCGTTTCCGGGCGGGATTGGGGCTACACCTTC.

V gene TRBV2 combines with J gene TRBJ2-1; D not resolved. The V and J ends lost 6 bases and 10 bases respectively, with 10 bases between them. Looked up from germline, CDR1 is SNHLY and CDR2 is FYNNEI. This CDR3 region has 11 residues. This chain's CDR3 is CASSQQWEQFF. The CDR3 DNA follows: TGTGCCAGCAGCCAACAGTGGGAGCAGTTCTTC.

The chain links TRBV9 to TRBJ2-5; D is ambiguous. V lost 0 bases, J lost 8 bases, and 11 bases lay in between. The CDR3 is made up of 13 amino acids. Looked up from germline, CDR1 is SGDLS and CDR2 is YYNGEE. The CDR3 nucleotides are TGTGCCAGCAGCGTAGATGGAGCCGCAACCCAGTACTTC. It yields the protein CASSVDGAATQYF. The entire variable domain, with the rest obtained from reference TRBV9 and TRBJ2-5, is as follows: DSGVTQTPKHLITATGQRVTLRCSPRSGDLSVYWYQQSLDQGLQFLIQYYNGEERAKGNILERFSAQQFPDLHSELNLSSLELGDSALYFCASSVDGAATQYFGPGTRLLVL.

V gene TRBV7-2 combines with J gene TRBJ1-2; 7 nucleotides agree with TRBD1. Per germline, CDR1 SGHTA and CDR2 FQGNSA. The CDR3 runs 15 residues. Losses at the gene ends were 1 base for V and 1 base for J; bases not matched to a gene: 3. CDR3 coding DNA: TGTGCCAGCAGCTTAGGACAGGGAATTAACTATGGCTACACCTTC. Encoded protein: CASSLGQGINYGYTF.

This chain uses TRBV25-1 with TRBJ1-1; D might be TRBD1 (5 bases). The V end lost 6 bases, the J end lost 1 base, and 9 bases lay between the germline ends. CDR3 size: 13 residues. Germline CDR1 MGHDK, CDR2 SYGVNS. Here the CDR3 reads CASSRTPNTEAFF. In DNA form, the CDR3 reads TGTGCCAGCAGCCGGACACCGAACACTGAAGCTTTCTTT. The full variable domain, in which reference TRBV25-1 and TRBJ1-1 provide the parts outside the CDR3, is EADIYQTPRYLVIGTGKKITLECSQTMGHDKMYWYQQDPGMELHLIHYSYGVNSTEKGDLSSESTVSRIRTEHFPLTLESARPSHTSQYLCASSRTPNTEAFFGQGTRLTVV.